Listed here is a single TCR beta chain. Terminally differentiated effector memory CD45RA+ cells were excluded from the naive CD8 cells, which were CD45RO-negative and positively selected for CCR7. TCRdb's table, derived via immunoSEQ multiplex PCR, lists solely in-frame clones and lacks some. The repertoire holds 1.5 million to 2.5 million clones, with roughly 95% as singletons. V lost 0 bases, J lost 5 bases, and 5 bases stayed unmatched. Germline CDR1 MNHEY, CDR2 SVGAGI. This CDR3 has 16 residues. The sample is drawn from a study of shared clonotypes between healthy human individuals. The chain uses TRBV6-5 and TRBJ2-2, with 8 bases that match TRBD2. This sequence originates from a man aged 18-30 years in good health. The sample comprised naive CD8+ T cells sorted from blood. CDR3 in DNA: TGTGCCAGCAGTTACTCGGTCGGGAGGGAAACCGGGGAGCTGTTTTTT. As protein: CASSYSVGRETGELFF.